This T cell receptor beta chain was sequenced for a study of blood T cells in healthy people across ages. Primers used in a second PCR of roughly 6 to 11 cycles were a sample-barcoded 5' primer and a J-beta primer mix. TCRdb reanalysed the 5' RACE reads using MiXCR and keeps one entry per CDR3 protein. Of fewer than 650,000 distinct CDR3 sequences in the sample, about 28% were seen once. The germline V gene has CDR1 MNHEY and CDR2 SMNVEV (reference sequence). Deletions cut 8 bases from V and 0 bases from J, with 14 bases between. This CDR3 has 15 amino acids. Study conclusions and caveats: Estimated diversity, derived from one million T cells, was regarded as an underestimate. Changes seen in expanded clonotypes were possibly confounded by donor CMV status left unknown.

This clonotype was seen a few times. Its antigen is currently unknown. The same sample was also studied in work on T cells of mothers and their children.

Specimen: blood. The source is a boy aged 2 to 10 in good health. The chain links TRBV27 to TRBJ1-3, with D perhaps matching TRBD1 (5 bases). The CDR3 protein is CASGSWGSSGNTIYF. CDR3 sequence (DNA): TGTGCCAGCGGTTCTTGGGGCAGCTCTGGAAACACCATATATTTT.